Following are 27 T cell receptor beta chains from one sample sequenced in a study of identical twins. TCRdb analysed the 5' RACE reads with MiXCR anew, one entry per CDR3 protein. Of about 890,000 distinct CDR3 sequences in the sample, 10% to 15% were seen once. These data also formed part of another study, on yellow fever vaccine responses in identical twins.

Sequencing was carried out using PBMCs. The receptors derive from a woman aged 18-35 years in good health.

Only a few counts were recorded for this clonotype. The chain links TRBV5-1 to TRBJ2-3, with TRBD2 identical over 13 bases. From germline, CDR1 is SGHRS and CDR2 YFSETQ. The CDR3 totals 17 residues. Unmatched junction bases numbered 5, after V lost 2 bases and J lost 2 bases. DNA of the CDR3: TGCGCCAGCAGCTTCTCCGGGACTAGCGGGGTCACAGATACGCAGTATTTT. As protein: CASSFSGTSGVTDTQYF.

A few counts support this clonotype. This rearrangement joins TRBV12-5 to TRBJ1-1; D is uncertain. CDR1 is LGHNT and CDR2 is FRNRAP in the germline V gene. V was pared by 1 base and J by 4 bases, with 10 bases between. The length of the CDR3 is 14 residues. CDR3 residues: CASGLETWGTEAFF. For the CDR3, the DNA is TGTGCTAGTGGTTTGGAAACCTGGGGCACTGAAGCTTTCTTT.

This clonotype was seen ten or more times. V gene TRBV24-1 combines with J gene TRBJ2-1; TRBD1 is a possible D gene (6 bases). There are 14 residues in the CDR3. Trimming removed 3 bases from V and 5 bases from J, with 10 bases in between. Germline V gene lookup returns CDR1 KGHDR and CDR2 SFDVKD. The CDR3 here is CATSDVTGHNEQFF. The CDR3 bases are TGTGCCACCAGTGATGTCACAGGGCACAATGAGCAGTTCTTC.

This clonotype was observed a handful of times. The chain has TRBV6-2 or TRBV6-3 and TRBJ1-3, with a weak D call TRBD1 (6 bases). Germline CDR1 is MNHEY and CDR2 is SVGEGT. The ends were cut back, 7 bases at V and 0 bases at J, with 7 bases in the middle. The CDR3 loop spans 13 amino acids. In DNA, the CDR3 is TGTGCCAGCACCAGGGGCTCTGGAAACACCATATATTTT. This gives the protein CASTRGSGNTIYF.

The V gene is TRBV20-1, the J gene TRBJ1-2; a weak D match, TRBD1 (6 bases). Germline V gene lookup returns CDR1 DFQATT and CDR2 SNEGSKA (reference sequence). The CDR3 length is 15 residues. Trimming shortened V by 5 bases and J by 4 bases, and 20 bases separated the two germline ends. This CDR3 is CSAQLPVQGFYGYTF. CDR3 in DNA: TGCAGTGCTCAGCTACCGGTACAGGGCTTCTATGGCTACACCTTC.

Regarding this clonotype: A read error may account for a junction end that differs from germline. Here the CDR3 DNA reads TGTGCCAGCAGTTACGTCCGGGACCCAACCGGGTTC. Translation gives CASSYVRDPTGF. The chain combines TRBV28 with TRBJ2-1; D may match TRBD1 or TRBD2 (5 bases each). The CDR3 extends over 12 amino acids. The germline V gene has CDR1 MDHEN and CDR2 SYDVKM.

This rearrangement joins TRBV27 to TRBJ1-5; TRBD1 agrees at 7 bases. V trimming: 7 bases; J trimming: 6 bases; junction bases outside the gene matches: 6. Germline-derived CDR1 and CDR2 are MNHEY and SMNVEV (reference sequence). The length of the CDR3 is 13 residues. CDR3 nucleotides: TGTGCCAGCACCAGGGGGACCGGTCAGCCCCAGCATTTT. Translated, it gives CASTRGTGQPQHF.

The rearrangement uses TRBV12-3 or TRBV12-4 and TRBJ1-4; the D gene is possibly TRBD1 (6 bases). CDR3 length: 16 residues. Trimming removed 6 bases from V and 7 bases from J, with 21 bases in between. The CDR3 DNA is TGTGCCAGCAGCCCAGGAGGTTGGGGGCGCGGTGAAAAACTGTTTTTT. Translating gives CASSPGGWGRGEKLFF.

This clonotype showed up just a few times. V and J are TRBV4-1 and TRBJ2-7, with D unresolved. CDR3 length: 14 residues. Germline values: CDR1 MGHRA, CDR2 YSYEKL. The V end lost 1 base, the J end lost 6 bases, and 13 bases lay between the germline ends. The CDR3 DNA sequence: TGCGCCAGCAGCCAAGGACCCCTTTTGTCCGAGCAGTACGTC. Amino acid sequence: CASSQGPLLSEQYV.

This clonotype was detected a few times. The chain uses TRBV12-3 or TRBV12-4 and TRBJ2-5; 7 nucleotides match TRBD2. Germline trimming cut 3 bases from V and 5 bases from J; bases unmatched to any gene: 9. CDR3 length equals 15 residues. CDR3 residues: CASSLGGAAWETQYF. CDR3 coding DNA: TGTGCCAGCAGTTTGGGAGGGGCTGCCTGGGAGACCCAGTACTTC.

This clonotype has more than one count but fewer than ten. The J gene is TRBJ2-5, the V gene TRBV11-2; no definite D call. The CDR3 is made up of 14 amino acids. Germline-derived CDR1 and CDR2 are SGHAT and FQNNGV. Trimming stripped 3 bases from V and 2 bases from J, with 10 bases between. CDR3 coding DNA: TGTGCCAGCAGCTTGACCGTAGGGCAAGAGACCCAGTACTTC. This translates into CASSLTVGQETQYF.

This clonotype was detected only a few times. The rearrangement joins TRBV5-1 to TRBJ2-7; D is undetermined. Germline values: CDR1 SGHRS, CDR2 YFSETQ. Trimming took 6 bases from V and 3 from J, leaving 13 bases between them. This CDR3 is built from 13 residues. The CDR3 here is CASTPRHLYEQYF. As DNA, the CDR3 is TGCGCCAGCACCCCTCGGCACCTCTACGAGCAGTACTTC.

This chain uses TRBV10-3 with TRBJ1-1; the D gene is possibly TRBD1 (5 bases). The V end was cut by 4 bases, the J end by 2 bases, with 14 bases between. Germline CDR1 and CDR2: ENHRY and SYGVKD. This CDR3 is 15 amino acids long. CDR3 region: CAISVRDRSNTEAFF. In DNA, the CDR3 is TGTGCCATCAGTGTCCGGGACCGAAGTAACACTGAAGCTTTCTTT.

This clonotype appeared many times. V gene TRBV10-3 combines with J gene TRBJ1-1; D is perhaps TRBD1 (5 bases). The CDR3 totals 14 residues. V lost 4 bases, J lost 1 base, and 10 bases lay in between. CDR1 is ENHRY and CDR2 is SYGVKD in the germline V gene. This CDR3 is CAISGTGTNTEAFF. CDR3 sequence (DNA): TGTGCCATCAGTGGAACAGGAACGAACACTGAAGCTTTCTTT.

The genes are TRBV6-1 and TRBJ1-6, with no clear D. V gave up 1 base and J gave up 9 bases, with 7 bases separating them. This CDR3 spans 13 amino acids. Germline V gene sequence: CDR1 MNHNS, CDR2 SASEGT. CDR3 amino acids: CASSEEAVSPLHF. Here the CDR3 DNA reads TGTGCCAGCAGTGAAGAAGCAGTTTCACCCCTCCACTTT.

This clonotype was found many times. V usage is TRBV9 and J usage is TRBJ2-7, with 7 bases that match TRBD1. In germline, CDR1 is SGDLS, CDR2 YYNGEE. The CDR3 sequence is 17 residues long. Trimming cost V 3 bases and J 4 bases; bases outside gene matches: 16. The CDR3 sequence: CASSAKQGTFDRYEQYF. The CDR3 DNA reads TGTGCCAGCAGCGCAAAACAGGGGACATTCGACCGGTACGAGCAGTACTTC. The complete variable domain, with remaining parts taken from reference TRBV9 and TRBJ2-7, reads DSGVTQTPKHLITATGQRVTLRCSPRSGDLSVYWYQQSLDQGLQFLIQYYNGEERAKGNILERFSAQQFPDLHSELNLSSLELGDSALYFCASSAKQGTFDRYEQYFGPGTRLTVT.

At least ten counts were recorded for this clonotype. The V and J genes are TRBV20-1 and TRBJ2-2, with 8 bases fitting TRBD2. Trimming at V came to 4 bases and at J to 2 bases, leaving 3 bases not matched to a gene. The CDR3 is 14 amino acids. Germline CDR1 DFQATT, CDR2 SNEGSKA (reference sequence). The CDR3 loop reads CSATRGGNTGELFF. CDR3 nucleotide sequence: TGCAGTGCTACCCGGGGGGGAAACACCGGGGAGCTGTTTTTT.

This clonotype showed up many times. The chain uses TRBV4-1 and TRBJ2-3, with 8 bases aligning to TRBD1. V shed 0 bases and J 0 bases; nucleotides not matched to a gene: 2. The CDR3 consists of 16 residues. Germline loops: CDR1 MGHRA, CDR2 YSYEKL. CDR3 DNA sequence: TGCGCCAGCAGCCAAGACCACAGGGGGAGCACAGATACGCAGTATTTT. Translated: CASSQDHRGSTDTQYF.

The CDR3 spells CASSLLQGAGTGELFF. CDR3 coding DNA: TGTGCCAGCAGCTTACTACAGGGGGCCGGCACCGGGGAGCTGTTTTTT. The chain has TRBV9 and TRBJ2-2; 9 bases are a match to TRBD1. CDR1 is SGDLS, CDR2 YYNGEE, per germline. J was trimmed by 4 bases and V by 4 bases; bases with no gene match: 8. This CDR3 region has 16 residues.

This clonotype occurred a few times. The CDR3 coding sequence is TGTGCCAGCAGCTTAGACCCACCCGGTAACACTGAAGCTTTCTTT. It encodes CASSLDPPGNTEAFF. The chain is built from TRBV11-2 and TRBJ1-1; D not resolved. The CDR3 is made up of 15 amino acids. CDR1 is SGHAT, CDR2 FQNNGV, per germline. Trimming removed 0 bases from V and 2 bases from J, with 10 bases in between.

This clonotype showed up many times. The CDR3 loop reads CASSVVETQYF. For the CDR3, the DNA is TGTGCCAGCAGTGTGGTAGAGACCCAGTACTTC. The J gene is TRBJ2-5, the V gene TRBV2; no clear D. Trimming took off 4 bases at V and 4 bases at J, with 4 bases between the two ends. CDR1 and CDR2 from the germline V gene are SNHLY and FYNNEI. This CDR3 contains 11 residues.

This clonotype was seen a handful of times. This chain uses TRBV18 with TRBJ2-2; D is unclear. The CDR3 has 15 amino acids. Germline V CDR1 and CDR2: KGHSH, LQKENI. Trimming shortened V by 2 bases and J by 6 bases, and 13 bases separated the two germline ends. In DNA form, the CDR3 reads TGTGCCAGCTCACCAAACTCACCTACCCCCGGGGAGCTGTTTTTT. The encoded protein is CASSPNSPTPGELFF.

The table lists this clonotype with a few counts. The chain employs TRBV20-1 and TRBJ2-3, with TRBD2 matching over 9 bases. V lost 5 bases, J lost 5 bases, and 8 bases stayed unmatched. The CDR3 spans 14 residues. Germline loops: CDR1 DFQATT, CDR2 SNEGSKA (reference sequence). The CDR3 reads CSAQREAKQDTQYF. DNA for the CDR3: TGCAGTGCTCAGCGGGAGGCTAAGCAAGATACGCAGTATTTT.

The chain is built from TRBV6-2 or TRBV6-3 and TRBJ2-7; 8 nucleotides match TRBD1. Trimming removed 2 bases from V and 3 bases from J; junction bases left unmatched: 24. CDR1 MNHEY and CDR2 SVGEGT come from the germline V gene. The CDR3 is 21 residues long. CDR3 coding DNA: TGTGCCAGCAGTTACGAACCGAGACTCAGGGGGCCCGGGAGCCCACACTACGAGCAGTACGTC. Its protein is CASSYEPRLRGPGSPHYEQYV.

This clonotype was seen a few times. The chain couples TRBV25-1 to TRBJ2-7, with 8 positions matching TRBD1. The CDR3 has 13 residues. Germline CDR1 MGHDK, CDR2 SYGVNS. The V and J ends lost 5 bases and 7 bases, in that order; junction bases with no gene match: 7. As DNA, the CDR3 is TGTGCCAGCAGTCTCCGGACAGGGCAAGAGCAGTACTTC. It is translated as CASSLRTGQEQYF.

This clonotype was counted between two and nine times. The chain uses TRBV15 and TRBJ2-1; D gene unclear. CDR3 length equals 14 residues. Trimming left V 3 bases short and J 1 base short, with 7 bases between. The V gene's germline CDR1 is LNHNV and CDR2 YYDKDF (reference sequence). CDR3 amino acids: CATSSVQSYNEQFF. CDR3 coding DNA: TGTGCCACCAGCAGCGTACAGTCCTACAATGAGCAGTTCTTC.

This clonotype was seen at least ten times. The V gene is TRBV7-9, the J gene TRBJ2-1, with D unresolved. Germline assignment: CDR1 SEHNR and CDR2 FQNEAQ (reference sequence). V was cut by 9 bases and J by 8 bases, with 17 bases left in between. CDR3 length: 13 amino acids. The CDR3 sequence: CASLVNSVDEQFF. CDR3 nucleotides: TGTGCCAGTCTTGTTAATTCTGTAGATGAGCAGTTCTTC.